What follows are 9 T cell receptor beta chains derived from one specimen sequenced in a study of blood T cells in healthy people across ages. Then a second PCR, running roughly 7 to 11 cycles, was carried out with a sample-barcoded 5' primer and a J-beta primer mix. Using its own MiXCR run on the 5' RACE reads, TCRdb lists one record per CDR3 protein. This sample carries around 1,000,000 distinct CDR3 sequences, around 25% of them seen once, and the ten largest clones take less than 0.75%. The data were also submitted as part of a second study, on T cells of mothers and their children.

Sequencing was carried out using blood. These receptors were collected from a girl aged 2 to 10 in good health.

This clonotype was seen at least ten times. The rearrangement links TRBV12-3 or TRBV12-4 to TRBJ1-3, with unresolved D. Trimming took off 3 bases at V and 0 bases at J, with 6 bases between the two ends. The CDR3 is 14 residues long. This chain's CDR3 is CASSFGSSGNTIYF. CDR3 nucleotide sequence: TGTGCCAGCAGTTTTGGCAGCTCTGGAAACACCATATATTTT.

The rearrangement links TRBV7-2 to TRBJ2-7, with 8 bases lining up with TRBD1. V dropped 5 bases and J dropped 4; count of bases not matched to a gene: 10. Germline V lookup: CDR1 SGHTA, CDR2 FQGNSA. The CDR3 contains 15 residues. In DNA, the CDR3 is TGTGCCAGCAGCCTATTGGGACAGGCAACTTACGAGCAGTACTTC. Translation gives CASSLLGQATYEQYF.

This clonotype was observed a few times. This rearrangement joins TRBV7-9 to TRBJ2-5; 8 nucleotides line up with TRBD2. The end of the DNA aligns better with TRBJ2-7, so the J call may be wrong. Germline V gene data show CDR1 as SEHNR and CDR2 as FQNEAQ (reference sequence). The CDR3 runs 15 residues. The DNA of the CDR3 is TGTGCCAGCAGCGATGGCGGGGGGAATTCCTACGAGCAGTACTTC. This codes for CASSDGGGNSYEQYF.

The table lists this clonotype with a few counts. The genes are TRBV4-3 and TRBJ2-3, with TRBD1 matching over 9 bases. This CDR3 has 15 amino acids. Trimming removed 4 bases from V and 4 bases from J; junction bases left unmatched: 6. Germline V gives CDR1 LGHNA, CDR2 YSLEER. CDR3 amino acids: CASSPNRGQSDTQYF. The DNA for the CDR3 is TGCGCCAGCAGCCCGAACAGGGGGCAGTCAGATACGCAGTATTTT.

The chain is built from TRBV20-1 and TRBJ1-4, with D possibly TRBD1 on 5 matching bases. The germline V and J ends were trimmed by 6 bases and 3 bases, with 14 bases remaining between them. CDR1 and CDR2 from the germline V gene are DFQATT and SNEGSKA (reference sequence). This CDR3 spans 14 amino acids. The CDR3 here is CSATRGVSNEKLFF. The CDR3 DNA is TGCAGTGCCACTAGGGGTGTTTCTAATGAAAAACTGTTTTTT.

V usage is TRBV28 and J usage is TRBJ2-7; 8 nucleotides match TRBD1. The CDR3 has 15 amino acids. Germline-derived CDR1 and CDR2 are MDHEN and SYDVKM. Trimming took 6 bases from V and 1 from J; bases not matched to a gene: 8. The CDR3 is CASSHVTGASYEQYF. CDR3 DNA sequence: TGTGCCAGCAGCCACGTGACAGGGGCTTCCTACGAGCAGTACTTC.

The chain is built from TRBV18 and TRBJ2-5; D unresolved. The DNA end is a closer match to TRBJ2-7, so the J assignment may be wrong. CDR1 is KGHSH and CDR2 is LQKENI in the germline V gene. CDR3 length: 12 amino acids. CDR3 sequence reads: CASRRVPYEQYF. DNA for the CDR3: TGTGCCAGTCGTAGGGTTCCCTACGAGCAGTACTTC.

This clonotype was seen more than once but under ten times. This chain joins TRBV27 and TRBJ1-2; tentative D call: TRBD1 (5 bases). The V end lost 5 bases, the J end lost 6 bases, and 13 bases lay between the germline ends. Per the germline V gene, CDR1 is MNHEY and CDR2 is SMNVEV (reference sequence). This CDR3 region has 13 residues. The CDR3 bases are TGTGCCAGCAGTGAGGGGATGCTTAATGGCTACACCTTC. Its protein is CASSEGMLNGYTF.

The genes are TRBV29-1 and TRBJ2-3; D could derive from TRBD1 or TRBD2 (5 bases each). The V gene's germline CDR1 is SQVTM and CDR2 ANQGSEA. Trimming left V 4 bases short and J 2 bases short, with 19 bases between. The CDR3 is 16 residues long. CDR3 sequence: CSVGGTQSGHTDTQYF. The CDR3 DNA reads TGCAGCGTTGGAGGGACGCAGAGCGGACACACAGATACGCAGTATTTT.